This T cell receptor beta chain was sequenced during a study of shared clonotypes between healthy human individuals. Profiling relied on immunoSEQ multiplex PCR, and the TCRdb table lists in-frame clones only, not all of them. The table records hundreds of thousands of clones, roughly four fifths of them present only once. A few counts support this clone. In the same sample, other DNA sequences code for this CDR3. Trimming removed 1 base at V and 0 bases at J, with 10 bases between. The CDR3 spans 15 residues. CDR1 and CDR2 (germline): SEHNR, FQNEAQ (reference sequence). The V call is TRBV7-9, the J call TRBJ2-7, with unresolved D. The sequenced material came from PBMCs. The clonotype originates from a woman aged 40 to 50 in good health. Some clones in this sample may be carry-over from other donors' samples. The CDR3 spells CASSLGPQSSYEQYF. CDR3 DNA: TGTGCCAGCAGCTTAGGACCCCAGAGCTCCTACGAGCAGTACTTC.